Presented here are 21 T cell receptor beta chains from one specimen sequenced in a study of OX40 agonist ivuxolimab in advanced cancers. The data were produced by immunoSEQ multiplex PCR, yet TCRdb's version contains in-frame clones alone and is incomplete. The sample holds 75,000 to 95,000 clones, roughly 90% seen once. This sample comprised CD4+ or CD8+ T cells sorted from blood, obtained in a trial of the OX40 agonist ivuxolimab. The source is an adult with an advanced solid tumor such as melanoma, head and neck, liver or kidney cancer.

The chain combines TRBV6-1 with TRBJ2-7; weak D call: TRBD1 (6 bases). Looked up from germline, CDR1 is MNHNS and CDR2 is SASEGT. This CDR3 has 14 residues. The ends were cut back, 5 bases at V and 5 bases at J, with 16 bases in the middle. CDR3 residues: CASSWGQGLNEQYF. In DNA form, the CDR3 reads TGTGCCAGCAGTTGGGGGCAGGGTTTGAACGAGCAGTACTTC.

A single count supports this clone. The rearrangement links TRBV30 to TRBJ2-5; 10 bases fit TRBD1. The germline V gene has CDR1 GTSNPN and CDR2 SVGIG (reference sequence). CDR3 size: 13 residues. The J segment lost 6 bases and the V segment lost 5 bases, leaving 6 bases of the junction unmatched. CDR3: CAWATGGRKTQYF. The CDR3 DNA sequence: TGTGCCTGGGCGACAGGGGGCCGGAAGACCCAGTACTTC.

The chain uses TRBV5-3 and TRBJ2-7; TRBD2 matches at 10 bases. TRBV5-3 is an ORF, with its function uncertain. V dropped 0 bases and J dropped 4; count of bases not matched to a gene: 4. The CDR3 covers 15 residues. CDR3 in DNA: TGTGCCAGAAGCTTGGATGGAGCGGGAGGGTACGAGCAGTACTTC. Its translation: CARSLDGAGGYEQYF.

The sample holds a few counts of this clone. This chain joins TRBV10-3 and TRBJ2-2; D gene unclear. Deletions cut 4 bases from V and 6 bases from J, with 12 bases between. In germline, CDR1 is ENHRY, CDR2 SYGVKD. The CDR3 spans 14 residues. The CDR3 DNA reads TGTGCCATCAGTGGGGCGTGGGATCCCGGGGAGCTGTTTTTT. Translating it yields CAISGAWDPGELFF.

This chain links TRBV12-1 with TRBJ2-7; the table's D call of TRBD2 was not tested on the DNA. TRBV12-1 is termed a pseudogene. This CDR3 contains 15 residues. The CDR3 loop reads CASMTRDGPPGEQYF. CDR3 nucleotide sequence: TGTGCCAGCATGACGAGGGATGGACCGCCGGGGGAGCAGTACTTC.

This clone is categorized as medium-sized (0.01 to 0.1%). The chain combines TRBV29-1 with TRBJ2-2; TRBD2 aligns across 11 bases. Losses at the gene ends were 5 bases for V and 9 bases for J; bases not matched to a gene: 5. Germline V CDR1 and CDR2: SQVTM, ANQGSEA. CDR3 length: 13 amino acids. The CDR3 DNA is TGCAGCGTTAAGACTAGCGGGAACAGGGAGCTGTTTTTT. Translating gives CSVKTSGNRELFF.

This sequence joins TRBV11-1 and TRBJ2-1; D is unclear. CDR3 length: 15 residues. Germline loops: CDR1 SGHAT, CDR2 FQDESV (reference sequence). Trimming took 1 base from V and 5 from J, leaving 12 bases between them. The CDR3 DNA sequence: TGTGCCAGCAGCTTAGGGCCCAGTCCCCACAATGAGCAGTTCTTC. It specifies CASSLGPSPHNEQFF.

The count of this clone is one. The genes are TRBV27 and TRBJ1-5; 8 bases align to TRBD1. The J segment lost 4 bases and the V segment lost 11 bases, leaving 7 bases of the junction unmatched. Germline V CDR1 and CDR2: MNHEY, SMNVEV (reference sequence). The CDR3 runs 13 residues. The CDR3 DNA reads TGTGCCGGTCGACAGGGGCCTAATCAGCCCCAGCATTTT. Its protein product is CAGRQGPNQPQHF.

The gene calls are TRBV20-1 and TRBJ2-7; no definite D call. Germline CDR1 and CDR2: DFQATT and SNEGSKA (reference sequence). CDR3 length: 11 residues. V was clipped by 0 bases and J by 4 bases, with 4 bases between them. The CDR3 DNA is TGCAGTGCTAGAGACTATTACGAGCAGTACTTC. It yields the protein CSARDYYEQYF.

The genes are TRBV5-5 and TRBJ2-7; D is unresolved. CDR3 length: 12 amino acids. CDR1 is SGHKS, CDR2 YYEKEE, per germline (reference sequence). Trimming left V 1 base short and J 3 bases short, with 5 bases between. In DNA, the CDR3 is TGTGCCAGCAGCTTGAACAGCTACGAGCAGTACTTC. Translating it yields CASSLNSYEQYF.

V and J are TRBV7-2 and TRBJ2-5; 7 bases match TRBD2. The CDR3 runs to 16 residues. V shed 4 bases, J shed 4 bases, and the junction held 12 bases outside the gene matches. The germline CDR1 and CDR2 sequences are SGHTA and FQGNSA. The chain's CDR3 is CASSSPGGARRETQYF. In DNA form, the CDR3 reads TGTGCCAGCAGCTCCCCGGGGGGAGCGCGACGAGAGACCCAGTACTTC. The full variable domain, in which reference TRBV7-2 and TRBJ2-5 provide the parts outside the CDR3, is GAGVSQSPSNKVTEKGKDVELRCDPISGHTALYWYRQSLGQGLEFLIYFQGNSAPDKSGLPSDRFSAERTGGSVSTLTIQRTQQEDSAVYLCASSSPGGARRETQYFGPGTRLLVL.

This chain uses TRBV9 with TRBJ2-1; D unclear. Germline V lookup: CDR1 SGDLS, CDR2 YYNGEE. Trimming shortened V by 3 bases and J by 4 bases, and 11 bases separated the two germline ends. This CDR3 contains 14 residues. Written as DNA, the CDR3 is TGTGCCAGCAGCGGGTGGGCACCTTACAATGAGCAGTTCTTC. The encoded protein is CASSGWAPYNEQFF.

This clone was counted a single time. This chain joins TRBV6-6 and TRBJ1-3; D possibly corresponds to TRBD1 (6 bases). Germline-derived CDR1 and CDR2 are MNHNY and SVGAGI (reference sequence). V lost 2 bases, J lost 4 bases, and 9 bases lay in between. The CDR3 spans 14 residues. CDR3 sequence reads: CASSYPTGGNTIYF. CDR3 nucleotides: TGTGCCAGCAGTTACCCGACAGGCGGAAACACCATATATTTT.

This clone turned up a few times. The chain recombines TRBV10-3 with TRBJ2-7, with 8 positions matching TRBD2. V lost 10 bases and J lost 3; bases outside the gene matches: 11. This CDR3 has 14 amino acids. CDR1 and CDR2 from the germline V gene are ENHRY and SYGVKD. DNA for the CDR3: TGTGCCACTCGGGGCGGGGGGACTGACTACGAGCAGTACTTC. Protein: CATRGGGTDYEQYF.

The chain joins TRBV5-4 to TRBJ2-7; D is unresolved. Deletions cut 0 bases from V and 4 bases from J, with 5 bases between. The germline CDR1 and CDR2 sequences are SGHNT and YYREEE (reference sequence). The length of the CDR3 is 12 residues. This chain's CDR3 is CASSLVGYEQYF. The CDR3 DNA reads TGTGCCAGCAGCTTGGTGGGTTACGAGCAGTACTTC.

The chain employs TRBV5-1 and TRBJ2-1; 11 bases line up with TRBD2. Germline trimming cut 0 bases from V and 0 bases from J; bases unmatched to any gene: 8. CDR1 and CDR2 (germline): SGHRS, YFSETQ. The CDR3 extends over 19 amino acids. The CDR3 region has the DNA TGCGCCAGCAGCTTGGTTCTAGCGGGAGGCGGCGGCTCCTACAATGAGCAGTTCTTC. It specifies CASSLVLAGGGGSYNEQFF.

The chain joins TRBV10-3 to TRBJ2-1; 10 nucleotides agree with TRBD1. CDR1 and CDR2 (germline): ENHRY, SYGVKD. This CDR3 has 15 amino acids. V was pared by 6 bases and J by 3 bases, with 5 bases of the junction left unmatched. This CDR3 reads CAISEGQGYYNEQFF. The CDR3 DNA follows: TGTGCCATCAGCGAGGGACAGGGGTACTACAATGAGCAGTTCTTC.

The chain links TRBV5-4 to TRBJ2-7; no reliable D call. V lost 2 bases, J lost 3 bases, and 9 bases lay in between. The CDR3 runs to 13 residues. Germline V gene sequence: CDR1 SGHNT, CDR2 YYREEE (reference sequence). CDR3 sequence: CASSFPPGYEQYF. The CDR3 nucleotides are TGTGCCAGCAGCTTCCCGCCCGGCTACGAGCAGTACTTC.

The V gene is TRBV7-2, the J gene TRBJ1-1; D perhaps matches TRBD1 (5 bases). CDR1 is SGHTA, CDR2 FQGNSA, per germline. Trimming stripped 3 bases from V and 4 bases from J, with 12 bases between. This CDR3 spans 14 amino acids. CDR3 coding DNA: TGTGCCAGCAGCTTGGTGGGGGACCTCACTGAAGCTTTCTTT. It is translated as CASSLVGDLTEAFF.

The chain is built from TRBV25-1 and TRBJ1-2; 7 bases are shared with TRBD1. The trim removed 6 bases at V and 1 base at J, leaving 11 bases unmatched. The germline CDR1 and CDR2 sequences are MGHDK and SYGVNS. This CDR3 comprises 16 residues. The CDR3 DNA reads TGTGCCAGCAGCGGCACAGGGGCCTCTCATAACTATGGCTACACCTTC. It specifies CASSGTGASHNYGYTF.

The J gene is TRBJ2-5, the V gene TRBV19; 8 positions match TRBD1. In germline, CDR1 is LNHDA, CDR2 SQIVND (reference sequence). Trimming removed 4 bases from V and 1 base from J; junction bases left unmatched: 5. The CDR3 loop spans 15 amino acids. The CDR3 bases are TGTGCCAGTAGTACTAGGACAGGGTTCCAAGAGACCCAGTACTTC. Its protein product is CASSTRTGFQETQYF.